Presented here are 2 T cell receptor beta chains from one specimen sequenced in a study of TIL therapy for anti-PD-1-resistant metastatic lung cancer. This was the immunoSEQ v3 assay. The assay was immunoSEQ multiplex PCR, and TCRdb's table has in-frame clones only and misses some. The sample gives some 90,000 clones, around 71% of which show up once; roughly 9.7% is in the top ten. The time point: pre-treatment sample, taken before nivolumab and TIL therapy. Pleural nodules or supraclavicular lymph nodes made up most of the excised metastases sampled. The specimen was tumor tissue, collected at baseline. The receptors originated from a person between 30 and 80 years old with non-small cell lung cancer.

This clone has more than one count but fewer than ten. V is TRBV7-2 and J is TRBJ2-7; D is perhaps TRBD2 (6 bases). Trimming took off 4 bases at V and 6 bases at J, with 19 bases between the two ends. CDR1 and CDR2 from the germline V gene are SGHTA and FQGNSA. CDR3 length: 15 residues. CDR3 region: CASSSQPGRSSEQYF. The CDR3 DNA follows: TGTGCCAGCAGCTCCCAGCCGGGGAGGAGTTCCGAGCAGTACTTC.

V is TRBV6-5 and J is TRBJ1-5; 7 bases line up with TRBD1. The CDR3 contains 15 residues. CDR1 is MNHEY, CDR2 SVGAGI, per germline. V was clipped by 8 bases and J by 1 base; unmatched bases: 8. CDR3 region: CASVQGQKSNQPQHF. CDR3 sequence (DNA): TGTGCCAGCGTCCAGGGACAGAAGAGCAATCAGCCCCAGCATTTT.